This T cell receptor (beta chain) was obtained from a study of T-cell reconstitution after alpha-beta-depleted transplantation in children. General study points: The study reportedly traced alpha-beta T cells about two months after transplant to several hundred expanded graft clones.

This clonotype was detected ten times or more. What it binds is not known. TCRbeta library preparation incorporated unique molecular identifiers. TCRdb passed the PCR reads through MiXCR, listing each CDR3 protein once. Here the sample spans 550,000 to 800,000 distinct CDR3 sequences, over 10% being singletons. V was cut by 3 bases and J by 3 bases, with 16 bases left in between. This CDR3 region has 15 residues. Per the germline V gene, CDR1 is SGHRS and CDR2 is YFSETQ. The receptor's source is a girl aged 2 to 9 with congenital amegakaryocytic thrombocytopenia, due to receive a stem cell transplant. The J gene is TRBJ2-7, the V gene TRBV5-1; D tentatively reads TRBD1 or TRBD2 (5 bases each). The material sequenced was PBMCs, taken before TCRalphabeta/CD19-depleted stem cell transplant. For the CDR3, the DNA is TGCGCCAGCAGCTCCCTTGATGGGGGAAACTACGAGCAGTACTTC. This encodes CASSSLDGGNYEQYF.